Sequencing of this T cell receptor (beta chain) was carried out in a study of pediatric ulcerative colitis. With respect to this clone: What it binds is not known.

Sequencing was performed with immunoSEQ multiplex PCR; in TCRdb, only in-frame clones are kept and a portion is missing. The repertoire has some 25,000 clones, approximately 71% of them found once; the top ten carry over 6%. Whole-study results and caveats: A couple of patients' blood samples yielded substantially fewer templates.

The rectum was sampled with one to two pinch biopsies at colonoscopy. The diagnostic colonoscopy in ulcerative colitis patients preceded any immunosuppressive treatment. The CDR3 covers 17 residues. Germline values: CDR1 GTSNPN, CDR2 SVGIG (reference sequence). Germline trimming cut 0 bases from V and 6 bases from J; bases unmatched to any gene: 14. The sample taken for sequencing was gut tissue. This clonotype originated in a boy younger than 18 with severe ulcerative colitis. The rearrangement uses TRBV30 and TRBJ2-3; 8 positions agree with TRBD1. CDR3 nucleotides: TGTGCCTGGAGTGTATGGGGCGGACAGGGCCCCGCGGATACGCAGTATTTT. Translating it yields CAWSVWGGQGPADTQYF.